This T cell receptor (beta chain) was documented in a study of vaccination effects on CD4 cells after COVID-19. Within the ViraFEST assay, antigen-specific CD4+ T cells underwent expansion with viral peptide pools prior to sequencing. Subsequent to a culture period of 10 days, CD4+ T cells were isolated. Nucleocapsid antibodies were negative in the vaccine recipients, who had never had SARS-CoV-2 infection. Libraries were prepared by immunoSEQ multiplex PCR; TCRdb keeps only in-frame clonotypes and omits some of them. The sample has some 69,000 clones, roughly 79% seen once; the top ten hold roughly 2.9%. This clone was picked up a small number of times. Its target is unknown. The CDR3 is made up of 13 amino acids. The V and J ends lost 2 bases and 7 bases respectively, with 11 bases between them. Germline V gives CDR1 LGHNA, CDR2 YNFKEQ.

The rearrangement uses TRBV4-2 and TRBJ1-1; possibly TRBD1 for D (5 bases). The sequence was collected from a human donor who received a COVID-19 vaccine. The source was CD4+ T cells from PBMCs cultured with HCoV-NL63 spike peptides, collected before COVID-19 vaccination. As DNA, the CDR3 is TGTGCCAGCAGCCAACCGGGGCCTTATGAAGCTTTCTTT. Its translation is CASSQPGPYEAFF.